The rows below give T cell receptor beta chains drawn from one sample of a study of shared clonotypes between healthy human individuals. TCRdb's copy holds only in-frame clones and misses some; the assay was immunoSEQ multiplex PCR. The sample carries about 980,000 clones, 76% recorded once. The sample taken for sequencing was memory CD4+ T cells sorted from blood. These receptors were collected from a man aged 18 to 35 in good health. Each CDR3 is given with its conserved first and last residue. The order of the fields is J gene, clone size, D gene, V gene, CDR3 protein, CDR3 DNA. D genes are given only for firm matches. Not every row has a clone size; where given, it reads once, few, many or a size class.

>TRBJ2-2|-|TRBD2|TRBV6-1
CASSVSGVHTGELFF
TGTGCCAGCAGTGTTAGCGGGGTACACACCGGGGAGCTGTTTTTT
>TRBJ2-5|few|TRBD1|TRBV9
CASSRGTGETLGTQYF
TGTGCCAGCAGCAGGGGAACAGGGGAGACCCTCGGGACCCAGTACTTC
>TRBJ2-5|-|-|TRBV30
CAWSLGVQETQYF
TGTGCCTGGAGTTTGGGGGTCCAAGAGACCCAGTACTTC
>TRBJ2-7|-|TRBD1|TRBV7-2
CASSRGGTGGPEQYF
TGTGCCAGCAGCAGAGGTGGCACAGGGGGGCCCGAGCAGTACTTC
>TRBJ1-2|once|-|TRBV15
CATSRDLGYGYTF
TGTGCCACCAGCAGAGATTTAGGGTATGGCTACACCTTC
>TRBJ1-1|-|-|TRBV13
CASSKGRVSTEAFF
TGTGCCAGCAGCAAGGGAAGGGTTAGCACTGAAGCTTTCTTT
>TRBJ1-6|-|-|TRBV9
CASSKAGPLHF
TGTGCCAGCAGCAAGGCGGGTCCCCTCCACTTT
>TRBJ2-3|-|-|TRBV5-4
CASSLAAGLTDTQYF
TGTGCCAGCAGCTTGGCCGCGGGACTGACAGATACGCAGTATTTT
>TRBJ1-5|-|-|TRBV27
CASSPSRGYSNQPQHF
TGTGCCAGCAGTCCCTCCAGGGGTTATAGCAATCAGCCCCAGCATTTT
>TRBJ1-2|once|-|TRBV6-1
CASSVKWYYTF
TGTGCCAGCAGTGTAAAGTGGTACTACACCTTC
>TRBJ2-2|-|TRBD1|TRBV18
CASSRLTPGQGTAGELFF
TGTGCCAGCTCACGCCTCACGCCGGGACAGGGGACCGCCGGGGAGCTGTTTTTT
>TRBJ2-5|few|-|TRBV9
CASSVRPGQETQYF
TGTGCCAGCAGCGTGAGGCCTGGGCAAGAGACCCAGTACTTC
>TRBJ1-1|-|-|TRBV19
CASGYTEAFF
TGTGCCAGTGGATACACTGAAGCTTTCTTT
>TRBJ2-5|many|TRBD1|TRBV20-1
CSRDRQETQYF
TGCAGTCGGGACAGGCAAGAGACCCAGTACTTC
>TRBJ2-1|-|-|TRBV11-2
CASSSPNQDHEQFF
TGTGCCAGCAGCTCCCCGAATCAGGATCATGAGCAGTTCTTC